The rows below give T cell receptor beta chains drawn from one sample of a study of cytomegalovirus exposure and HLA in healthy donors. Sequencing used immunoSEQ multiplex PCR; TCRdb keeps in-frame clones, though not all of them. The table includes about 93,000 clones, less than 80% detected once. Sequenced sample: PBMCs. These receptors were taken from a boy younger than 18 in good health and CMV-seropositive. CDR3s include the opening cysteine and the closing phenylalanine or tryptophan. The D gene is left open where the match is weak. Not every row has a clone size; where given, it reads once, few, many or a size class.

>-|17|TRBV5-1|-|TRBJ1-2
TGCGCCAGCAGCGCCCTAACCGGGACACACTTTAACTATGGCTACACCTTC
CASSALTGTHFNYGYTF
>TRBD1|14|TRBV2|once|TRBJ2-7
TGTGCCAGCAGTGGACAGGGGGCTTCTAACGAGCAGTACTTC
CASSGQGASNEQYF
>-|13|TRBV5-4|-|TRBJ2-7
TGTGCCAGCAGCTCCCCCTCTCGTGACGAGCAGTACTTC
CASSSPSRDEQYF
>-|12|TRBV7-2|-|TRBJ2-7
TGTGCCAGCAGCAGACAGGACCGCGAGCAGTACTTC
CASSRQDREQYF
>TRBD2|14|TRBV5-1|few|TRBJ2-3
TGCGCCAGCAGTACGGGGGGGATGGAGGATACGCAGTATTTT
CASSTGGMEDTQYF
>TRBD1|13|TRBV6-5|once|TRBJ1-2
TGTGCCAGCAGTGGGACAGGGCCCTATGGCTACACCTTC
CASSGTGPYGYTF
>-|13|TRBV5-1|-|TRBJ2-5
TGCGCCAGCAGCTGGGGGCCTAAAGAGACCCAGTACTTC
CASSWGPKETQYF
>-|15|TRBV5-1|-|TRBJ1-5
TGCGCCAGCAGCTTGGTTGGGGAGAGCAATCAGCCCCAGCATTTT
CASSLVGESNQPQHF
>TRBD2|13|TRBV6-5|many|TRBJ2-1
TGTGCCAGCAGTTCCCTGACTAGCGGGGAGCAGTTCTTC
CASSSLTSGEQFF
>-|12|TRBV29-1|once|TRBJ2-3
TGCAGCGTGGGGGGGGCCACAGATACGCAGTATTTT
CSVGGATDTQYF
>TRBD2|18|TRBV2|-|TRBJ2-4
TGTGCCAGCAGCTCCGGATGGTCTAGCGGGGTAGTCAAAAACATTCAGTACTTC
CASSSGWSSGVVKNIQYF
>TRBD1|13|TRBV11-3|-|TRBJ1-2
TGTGCCAGCAGCTTAACCAGGGGGCATGGCTACACCTTC
CASSLTRGHGYTF
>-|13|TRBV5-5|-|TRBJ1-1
TGTGCCAGCAGCACCTTAGGACAATGTGAAGCTTTCTTT
CASSTLGQCEAFF
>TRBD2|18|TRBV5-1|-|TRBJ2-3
TGCGCCAGCAGCCGGGGCGGGGCGCCTAGCGGGAGGTTAGATACGCAGTATTTT
CASSRGGAPSGRLDTQYF
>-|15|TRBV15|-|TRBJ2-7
TGTGCCACCAGCAGAGATAAGGGGATTCCCTACGAGCAGTACTTC
CATSRDKGIPYEQYF
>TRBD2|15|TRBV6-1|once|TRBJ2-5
TGTGCCAGCAGTGATACTAGCGGGAGTAGGGTGACCCAGTACTTC
CASSDTSGSRVTQYF
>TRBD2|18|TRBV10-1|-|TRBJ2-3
TGCGCCAGCAGTGAGTCAAGCGCCGGACTAGCTAGCACAGATACGCAGTATTTT
CASSESSAGLASTDTQYF
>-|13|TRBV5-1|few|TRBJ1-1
TGCGCCAGCAGCATGGACCTAAACACTGAAGCTTTCTTT
CASSMDLNTEAFF
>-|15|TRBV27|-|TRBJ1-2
TGTGCCAGCAGTTTTAGGGGGGGCTATGACTATGGCTACACCTTC
CASSFRGGYDYGYTF
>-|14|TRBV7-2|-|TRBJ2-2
TGTGCCAGCAACTCCCTACAGCACACCGGGGAGCTGTTTTTT
CASNSLQHTGELFF
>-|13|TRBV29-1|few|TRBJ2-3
TGCAGCTGTACAGGGCAAAGCACAGATACGCAGTATTTT
CSCTGQSTDTQYF
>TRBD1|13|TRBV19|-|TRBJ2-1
TGTGCCAGTGAAGGGACAGGATACAATGAGCAGTTCTTC
CASEGTGYNEQFF
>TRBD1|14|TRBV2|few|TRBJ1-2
TGTGCCAGCAGTGCGGACAGGGGGAATGGTGGCTACACCTTC
CASSADRGNGGYTF
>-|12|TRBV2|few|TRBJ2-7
TGTGCCAGCAGGGCCACCTTCTACGAGCAGTACTTC
CASRATFYEQYF
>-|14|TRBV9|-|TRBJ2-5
TGTGCCAGCAGCGTCCTCGCGGGAAAAGAGACCCAGTACTTC
CASSVLAGKETQYF
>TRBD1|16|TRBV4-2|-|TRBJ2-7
TGTGCCAGCAGCCATGGGGCAGGGGACAGCTCCTACGAGCAGTACTTC
CASSHGAGDSSYEQYF
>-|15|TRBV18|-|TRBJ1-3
TGTGCCAGCTCCCAGGCTAAGGGGGCTGGAAACACCATATATTTT
CASSQAKGAGNTIYF
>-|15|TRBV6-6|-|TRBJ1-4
TGTGCCAGCAGGGGGAGGGGGGGAGTTGATGAAAAACTGTTTTTT
CASRGRGGVDEKLFF
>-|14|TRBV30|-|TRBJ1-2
TGTGCCTGGAGGGCGGGACGGCGTAACTATGGCTACACCTTC
CAWRAGRRNYGYTF